The 22 T cell receptor beta chains in this list originate from one sample, sequenced in a study of T cells in Graves' hyperthyroidism and ophthalmopathy. From RNA transcripts, TCR beta CDR3 regions were amplified. First-round RT-PCR of the TCR CDR3 relied on the HTBI primer set. TCRdb fed the multiplex PCR reads into MiXCR, producing one record per CDR3 protein. The data contain hundreds of thousands of distinct CDR3 sequences, 15% to 20% of them singletons. Sequenced material: blood. These TCRs come from a woman aged 45-65 years with Graves' hyperthyroidism that later progressed to Graves' ophthalmopathy.

This clonotype appeared a few times. The V gene is TRBV6-1, the J gene TRBJ1-2; D is undetermined. The CDR3 loop spans 14 amino acids. Trimming shortened V by 1 base and J by 8 bases, and 14 bases separated the two germline ends. Germline V gives CDR1 MNHNS, CDR2 SASEGT. For the CDR3, the DNA is TGTGCCAGCAGTGAAGTCGTCGCAGTCCGCGGCTACACCTTC. This gives the protein CASSEVVAVRGYTF.

This clonotype was detected ten times or more. The chain joins TRBV5-1 to TRBJ2-7; 7 bases line up with TRBD1. The germline V gene encodes CDR1 SGHRS and CDR2 YFSETQ. This CDR3 has 12 amino acids. V dropped 3 bases and J dropped 3; count of bases not matched to a gene: 0. The chain's CDR3 is CASSWDSYEQYF. Written as DNA, the CDR3 is TGCGCCAGCAGCTGGGACAGCTACGAGCAGTACTTC.

The V and J genes are TRBV12-3 or TRBV12-4 and TRBJ1-5; 7 bases are shared with TRBD1. The length of the CDR3 is 11 residues. Losses at the gene ends were 5 bases for V and 11 bases for J; bases not matched to a gene: 3. CDR3 in amino acids: CASSQQGSQHF. The DNA for the CDR3 is TGTGCCAGCAGTCAACAGGGGTCCCAGCATTTT.

Many counts were recorded for this clonotype. The genes are TRBV6-2 or TRBV6-3 and TRBJ2-1; 7 nucleotides match TRBD1. From germline, CDR1 is MNHEY and CDR2 SVGEGT. The V segment lost 4 bases and the J segment 7 bases; nucleotides outside the gene matches: 16. The CDR3 is 17 amino acids. CDR3 amino acids: CASSWVKPGTVLNEQFF. The CDR3 region has the DNA TGTGCCAGCAGTTGGGTAAAACCCGGGACAGTCTTGAATGAGCAGTTCTTC.

The chain is built from TRBV30 and TRBJ2-3, with 7 positions matching TRBD1. CDR1 GTSNPN and CDR2 SVGIG come from the germline V gene (reference sequence). The ends lost 7 bases at V and 0 bases at J; junction bases unmatched: 1. CDR3 length equals 12 residues. CDR3 amino acids: CALGQSTDTQYF. DNA for the CDR3: TGTGCCTTGGGACAGAGCACAGATACGCAGTATTTT.

The V gene is TRBV7-9, the J gene TRBJ1-2, with D hard to call. Germline V gene sequence: CDR1 SEHNR, CDR2 FQNEAQ (reference sequence). V was shortened by 1 base and J by 5 bases, with 14 bases between the two germline ends. This CDR3 region has 15 residues. As DNA, the CDR3 is TGTGCCAGCAGCTTAGTGGATGGCCAGGATTATGGCTACACCTTC. Encoded protein: CASSLVDGQDYGYTF. Together with reference TRBV7-9 and TRBJ1-2, the CDR3 gives the full variable domain: DTGVSQNPRHKITKRGQNVTFRCDPISEHNRLYWYRQTLGQGPEFLTYFQNEAQLEKSRLLSDRFSAERPKGSFSTLEIQRTEQGDSAMYLCASSLVDGQDYGYTFGSGTRLTVV.

The chain has TRBV5-1 and TRBJ1-1; no clear D. Germline-derived CDR1 and CDR2 are SGHRS and YFSETQ. This CDR3 spans 15 amino acids. Trimming stripped 0 bases from V and 1 base from J, with 10 bases between. This CDR3 reads CASSLDWQTNTEAFF. The CDR3 coding sequence is TGCGCCAGCAGCTTGGATTGGCAGACGAACACTGAAGCTTTCTTT.

This clonotype has more than one count but fewer than ten. CDR3 nucleotide sequence: TGTGCCAGCAGCCCAGGGTTTTTTGAAAAACTGTTTTTT. This encodes CASSPGFFEKLFF. The chain uses TRBV27 and TRBJ1-4; a possible D gene is TRBD1 (5 bases). Trimming removed 6 bases from V and 7 bases from J, with 12 bases in between. The CDR3 loop spans 13 amino acids. CDR1 is MNHEY and CDR2 is SMNVEV in the germline V gene (reference sequence).

This clonotype showed up just a few times. The chain employs TRBV6-1 and TRBJ1-2; 9 nucleotides align to TRBD1. The CDR3 has 20 residues. Looked up from germline, CDR1 is MNHNS and CDR2 is SASEGT. The junction had 17 bases not matched to a gene; V was cut back by 3 bases and J by 0 bases. The CDR3 loop reads CASSDKPRSDRGLSNYGYTF. CDR3 DNA sequence: TGTGCCAGCAGTGATAAGCCGCGATCGGACAGGGGTCTTTCTAACTATGGCTACACCTTC.

This clonotype was detected a few times. The genes are TRBV6-2 or TRBV6-3 and TRBJ2-1, with TRBD1 matching over 7 bases. The V segment lost 6 bases and the J segment 4 bases; nucleotides outside the gene matches: 12. The CDR3 is 16 residues long. Germline-derived CDR1 and CDR2 are MNHEY and SVGEGT. CDR3 region: CASRNNPGQVYNEQFF. CDR3 coding DNA: TGTGCCAGCAGGAACAACCCCGGACAGGTTTACAATGAGCAGTTCTTC.

This rearrangement joins TRBV30 to TRBJ1-4, with a tentative D call TRBD1 (5 bases). V shed 5 bases and J shed 0 bases, with 16 bases lying between them. The CDR3 totals 16 residues. Germline V gene lookup returns CDR1 GTSNPN and CDR2 SVGIG (reference sequence). CDR3 sequence (DNA): TGTGCCTGGGCGTTCGCGGGGGGAGCAACTAATGAAAAACTGTTTTTT. The encoded protein is CAWAFAGGATNEKLFF.

This clonotype was seen at least ten times. This chain connects TRBV30 to TRBJ1-1; D is perhaps TRBD1 (5 bases). Germline lookup yields CDR1 GTSNPN and CDR2 SVGIG (reference sequence). The length of the CDR3 is 13 residues. Trimming removed 5 bases from V and 1 base from J, with 11 bases in between. The CDR3 bases are TGTGCCTGGGGGGACGGCCAGAACACTGAAGCTTTCTTT. Amino acids: CAWGDGQNTEAFF. Complete variable domain (other parts from reference TRBV30 and TRBJ1-1): SQTIHQWPATLVQPVGSPLSLECTVEGTSNPNLYWYRQAAGRGLQLLFYSVGIGQISSEVPQNLSASRPQDRQFILSSKKLLLSDSGFYLCAWGDGQNTEAFFGQGTRLTVV.

This clonotype has only a few counts. The chain joins TRBV6-1 to TRBJ1-5, with a weak D call TRBD1 (6 bases). V shed 6 bases and J shed 6 bases, with 21 bases lying between them. CDR3 size: 16 residues. Germline V gene data show CDR1 as MNHNS and CDR2 as SASEGT. CDR3 sequence: CASSLRGGGIGQPQHF. CDR3 nucleotide sequence: TGTGCCAGCAGCCTTCGGGGGGGCGGGATCGGTCAGCCCCAGCATTTT.

To note about this clonotype: Because the CDR3 is missing its conserved closing phenylalanine or tryptophan, this is likely a read error. This rearrangement joins TRBV7-9 to TRBJ1-4, with D maybe TRBD1 (6 bases). Looked up from germline, CDR1 is SEHNR and CDR2 is FQNEAQ (reference sequence). This CDR3 has 14 residues. The ends were cut back, 2 bases at V and 8 bases at J, with 12 bases in the middle. The CDR3 DNA reads as TGTGCCAGCAGCTTAAGAGGGGGGATCGAAAAACTGTTTTCT. Translating gives CASSLRGGIEKLFS.

This clonotype was detected many times. The J gene is TRBJ2-7, the V gene TRBV11-3, with no clear D. V was trimmed by 0 bases and J by 5 bases, leaving 8 bases between them. Germline loops: CDR1 SGHNT, CDR2 YENEEA. The CDR3 has 13 residues. CDR3 sequence (DNA): TGTGCCAGCAGCTTAGATGGGATGGACGAGCAGTACTTC. This codes for CASSLDGMDEQYF.

There are a few counts of this clonotype. V is TRBV7-2 and J is TRBJ2-1; possibly TRBD2 for D (5 bases). This CDR3 is built from 13 residues. The V end was cut by 5 bases, the J end by 6 bases, with 11 bases between. Germline V gene data show CDR1 as SGHTA and CDR2 as FQGNSA. The CDR3, as DNA: TGTGCCAGCAGCCCTACTCTAGCCAATGAGCAGTTCTTC. It yields the protein CASSPTLANEQFF.

The sample holds a few counts of this clonotype. V and J are TRBV19 and TRBJ1-1; maybe TRBD1 (5 bases). With 5 bases removed from V and 7 bases from J, the gap between germline ends came to 23 bases. The CDR3 contains 16 residues. CDR1 LNHDA and CDR2 SQIVND come from the germline V gene (reference sequence). The chain's CDR3 is CASSLRRDGEQDEAFF. The CDR3 coding sequence is TGTGCCAGTAGTTTGCGCCGGGACGGAGAACAAGATGAAGCTTTCTTT.

The V and J genes are TRBV7-9 and TRBJ2-1; D unresolved. V lost 3 bases, J lost 5 bases, and 8 bases lay in between. Germline CDR1 is SEHNR and CDR2 is FQNEAQ (reference sequence). This CDR3 comprises 13 residues. The CDR3 region is CASSFRPDNEQFF. In nucleotides, the CDR3 is TGTGCCAGCAGCTTCAGACCGGACAATGAGCAGTTCTTC.

This clonotype was seen many times. CDR3 region: CASSATVTGELFF. The CDR3 DNA is TGTGCCAGCAGCGCGACTGTAACCGGGGAGCTGTTTTTT. V is TRBV11-3 and J is TRBJ2-2; no definite D call. Germline lookup yields CDR1 SGHNT and CDR2 YENEEA. The V end was cut by 5 bases, the J end by 5 bases, with 9 bases between. The CDR3 runs to 13 residues. The full variable domain, with the rest looked up from reference TRBV11-3 and TRBJ2-2, is EAGVVQSPRYKIIEKKQPVAFWCNPISGHNTLYWYLQNLGQGPELLIRYENEEAVDDSQLPKDRFSAERLKGVDSTLKIQPAELGDSAVYLCASSATVTGELFFGEGSRLTVL.

CDR3 nucleotides: TGTGCCAGCTCGGATCAGGGTTTGACGCAGTATTTT. This encodes CASSDQGLTQYF. The V gene is TRBV7-2, the J gene TRBJ2-3, with a possible D match to TRBD1 (5 bases). The germline V gene has CDR1 SGHTA and CDR2 FQGNSA. V gave up 8 bases and J gave up 9 bases, with 15 bases separating them. The CDR3 covers 12 residues.

Notes on this clonotype: A single base separates this from a much larger clone, so it may be a read error. The chain recombines TRBV3-1 with TRBJ1-3; the D is unclear. CDR3 size: 16 residues. Trimming removed 4 bases from V and 2 bases from J, with 15 bases in between. CDR1 LGHDT and CDR2 YNNKEL come from the germline V gene (reference sequence). CDR3 nucleotide sequence: TGTGCCAGCAGCCCGCGGACCGGATCCCCTGGAAACACCATATATTTT. Its protein product is CASSPRTGSPGNTIYF.

The rearrangement joins TRBV3-1 to TRBJ1-2; possibly TRBD1 for D (5 bases). The V end lost 4 bases, the J end lost 3 bases, and 12 bases lay between the germline ends. In germline, CDR1 is LGHDT, CDR2 YNNKEL (reference sequence). The length of the CDR3 is 14 residues. The CDR3 region has the DNA TGTGCCAGCAGCCCGACAGCGGGTTACTATGGCTACACCTTC. Translating gives CASSPTAGYYGYTF.